The present T cell receptor beta chain was sequenced within a study of shared clonotypes between healthy human individuals. A word on this clone: The sample holds other DNA sequences that translate to the same CDR3.

Sequenced by immunoSEQ multiplex PCR; TCRdb stores in-frame clones only, minus some. Here the sample spans about 2.3 million clones, more than 80% being singletons. This CDR3 has 14 amino acids. The V and J ends lost 1 base and 2 bases respectively, with 9 bases between them. Germline lookup yields CDR1 LNHDA and CDR2 SQIVND (reference sequence). The clonotype comes from a young man in good health. Some clones in this sample may be carry-over from other donors' samples. Sequencing used naive CD4+ T cells from PBMCs. Subset in this sample: CD45RA+ positively selected. This rearrangement joins TRBV19 to TRBJ2-7, with a weak D call TRBD1 (6 bases). The CDR3 region is CASSIGTGTYEQYF. The CDR3 coding sequence is TGTGCCAGTAGTATAGGCACAGGGACCTACGAGCAGTACTTC.